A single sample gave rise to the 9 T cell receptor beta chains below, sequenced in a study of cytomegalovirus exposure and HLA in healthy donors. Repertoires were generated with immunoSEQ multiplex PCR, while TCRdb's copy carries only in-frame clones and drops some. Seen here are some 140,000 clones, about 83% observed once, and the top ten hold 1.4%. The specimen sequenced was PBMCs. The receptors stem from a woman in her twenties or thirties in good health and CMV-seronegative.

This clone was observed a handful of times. The CDR3 loop is CASSSLSRGRRGYTF. The CDR3 nucleotides are TGTGCCAGCAGTTCCCTCTCCAGGGGGCGTCGTGGCTACACCTTC. V gene TRBV6-5 combines with J gene TRBJ1-2; 8 nucleotides line up with TRBD1. The CDR3 extends over 15 amino acids. Unmatched junction bases numbered 11, after V lost 4 bases and J lost 7 bases. The germline CDR1 and CDR2 sequences are MNHEY and SVGAGI.

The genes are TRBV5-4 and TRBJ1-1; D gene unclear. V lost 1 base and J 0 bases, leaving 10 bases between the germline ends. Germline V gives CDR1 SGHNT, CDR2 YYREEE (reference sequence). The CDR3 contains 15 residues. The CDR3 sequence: CASSLQNLMNTEAFF. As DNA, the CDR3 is TGTGCCAGCAGCTTGCAGAATCTGATGAACACTGAAGCTTTCTTT.

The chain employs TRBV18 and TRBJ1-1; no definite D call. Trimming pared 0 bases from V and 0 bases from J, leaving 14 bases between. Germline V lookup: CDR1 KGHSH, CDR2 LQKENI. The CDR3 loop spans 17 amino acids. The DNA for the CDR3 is TGTGCCAGCTCACCACCGGGCAGAACATATTTGAACACTGAAGCTTTCTTT. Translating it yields CASSPPGRTYLNTEAFF.

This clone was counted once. In DNA, the CDR3 is TGCGCCAGCAGCCAAGTCCAGTATCGCAGGGGGCGGCCGGCCAATGAAAAACTGTTTTTT. Residues: CASSQVQYRRGRPANEKLFF. This rearrangement joins TRBV4-1 to TRBJ1-4, with 8 positions matching TRBD1. V trimming: 1 base; J trimming: 5 bases; junction bases outside the gene matches: 18. Per germline, CDR1 MGHRA and CDR2 YSYEKL. There are 20 residues in the CDR3.

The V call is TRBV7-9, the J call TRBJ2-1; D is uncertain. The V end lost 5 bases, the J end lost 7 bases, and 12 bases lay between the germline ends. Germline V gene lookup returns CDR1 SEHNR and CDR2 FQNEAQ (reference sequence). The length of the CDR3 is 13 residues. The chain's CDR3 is CASSNSLSNEQFF. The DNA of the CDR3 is TGTGCCAGCAGCAATTCCCTATCTAATGAGCAGTTCTTC.

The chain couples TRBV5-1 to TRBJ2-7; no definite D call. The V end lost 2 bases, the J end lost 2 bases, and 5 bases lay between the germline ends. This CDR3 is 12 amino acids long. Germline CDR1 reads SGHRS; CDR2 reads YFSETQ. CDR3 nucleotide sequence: TGCGCCAGCAGCTTAACAACCTACGAGCAGTACTTC. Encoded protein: CASSLTTYEQYF.

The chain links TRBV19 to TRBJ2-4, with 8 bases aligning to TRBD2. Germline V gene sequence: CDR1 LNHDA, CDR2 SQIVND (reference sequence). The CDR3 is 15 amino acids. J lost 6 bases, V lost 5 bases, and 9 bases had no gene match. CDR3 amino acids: CASSSGTRLRNIQYF. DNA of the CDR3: TGTGCCAGTAGTTCGGGGACTAGGCTTAGAAACATTCAGTACTTC.

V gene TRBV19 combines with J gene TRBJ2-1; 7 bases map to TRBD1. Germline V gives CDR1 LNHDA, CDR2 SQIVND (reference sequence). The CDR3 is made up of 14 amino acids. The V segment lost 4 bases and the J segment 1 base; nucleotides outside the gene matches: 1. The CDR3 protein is CASSKQGSYNEQFF. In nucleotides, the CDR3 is TGTGCCAGTAGTAAACAGGGGTCCTACAATGAGCAGTTCTTC.

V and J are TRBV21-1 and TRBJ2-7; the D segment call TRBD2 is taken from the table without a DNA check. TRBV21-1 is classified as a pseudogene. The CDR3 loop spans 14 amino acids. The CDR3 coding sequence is TGTGCCAGCAGCAAGACTAGCGGGGGTTACGAGCAGTACTTC. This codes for CASSKTSGGYEQYF.